One and the same sample provided the 9 T cell receptor beta chains below, sequenced in a study of T-cell memory formation after mild COVID-19 (dated by TCRdb to 2020 to 2022). The library was generated by 5' RACE. Instrument used: Illumina NovaSeq 6000. The public reads were reprocessed in TCRdb via fastp at Q25 and MiXCR, keeping in-frame beta chains. Under each unique CDR3 protein, matching rows form one entry showing the most common genes and DNA. The sample contains 500,000 to 600,000 distinct CDR3 sequences, approximately 19% of them found a single time. The top ten constitute more than 10% of the sample. The sequencing sample was made of PBMCs or a T cell subset sorted from them (not recorded which). All receptors derive from an adult woman who had mild COVID-19 (a few samples of this study predate the infection). The sample titles of this study are shuffled in the database, so cell type and time point are left out; the donor was told from shared clones.

The chain links TRBV12-3 or TRBV12-4 to TRBJ1-4, with D tentatively TRBD1 (6 bases). The CDR3 runs 14 residues. V shed 7 bases and J shed 5 bases, with 14 bases lying between them. The CDR3 nucleotides read TGTGCCAGCAACTTACAGGGTACCAATGAAAAACTGTTTTTT. Translating gives CASNLQGTNEKLFF.

This clonotype has just a few counts. CDR3 loop: CASSPTSEYNEQFF. DNA for the CDR3: TGCGCCAGCAGCCCTACTAGCGAGTACAATGAGCAGTTCTTC. This rearrangement joins TRBV5-1 to TRBJ2-1, with 7 bases lining up with TRBD2. CDR1 and CDR2 from the germline V gene are SGHRS and YFSETQ. The junction had 5 bases not matched to a gene; V was cut back by 4 bases and J by 4 bases. The CDR3 has 14 amino acids.

This clonotype occurred many times. The V call is TRBV24-1, the J call TRBJ2-7; perhaps TRBD2 as D (6 bases). Trimming took off 4 bases at V and 9 bases at J, with 12 bases between the two ends. The CDR3 is made up of 12 amino acids. Germline CDR1 is KGHDR and CDR2 is SFDVKD. CDR3 protein: CATSDPGSPQYF. The CDR3 DNA follows: TGTGCCACCAGTGACCCCGGGAGTCCGCAGTACTTC.

Only a few counts were recorded for this clonotype. The chain uses TRBV7-9 and TRBJ2-7; tentatively, D is TRBD1 (5 bases). V lost 4 bases and J 1 base, leaving 17 bases between the germline ends. This CDR3 contains 16 residues. Germline loops: CDR1 SEHNR, CDR2 FQNEAQ (reference sequence). The CDR3 loop is CASSSGSTEKSYEQYF. In DNA, the CDR3 is TGTGCCAGCAGCTCCGGGTCGACAGAAAAGTCCTACGAGCAGTACTTC. The full variable domain, completed using reference TRBV7-9 and TRBJ2-7, is DTGVSQNPRHKITKRGQNVTFRCDPISEHNRLYWYRQTLGQGPEFLTYFQNEAQLEKSRLLSDRFSAERPKGSFSTLEIQRTEQGDSAMYLCASSSGSTEKSYEQYFGPGTRLTVT.

The chain joins TRBV20-1 to TRBJ2-7, with 8 bases matching TRBD1. The CDR3 covers 11 residues. J was trimmed by 4 bases and V by 6 bases; bases with no gene match: 2. Germline assignment: CDR1 DFQATT and CDR2 SNEGSKA (reference sequence). The CDR3 sequence is CSARQGYEQYF. The CDR3 DNA is TGCAGTGCGAGACAGGGGTACGAGCAGTACTTC.

This chain links TRBV2 with TRBJ1-3; no firm D call. Germline assignment: CDR1 SNHLY and CDR2 FYNNEI. CDR3 size: 14 residues. The V end lost 5 bases, the J end lost 2 bases, and 10 bases lay between the germline ends. In DNA, the CDR3 is TGTGCCAGCAGTCAGACGGGTCCTGGAAACACCATATATTTT. As protein: CASSQTGPGNTIYF.

The V and J genes are TRBV19 and TRBJ1-1; D unresolved. Germline V gene lookup returns CDR1 LNHDA and CDR2 SQIVND (reference sequence). The germline V and J ends were trimmed by 0 bases and 6 bases, with 11 bases remaining between them. The CDR3 sequence is 14 residues long. For the CDR3, the DNA is TGTGCCAGTAGTATAGAGGTCCAGGCGGCTGAAGCTTTCTTT. Protein: CASSIEVQAAEAFF.

The table lists this clonotype with a few counts. V is TRBV20-1 and J is TRBJ1-1; TRBD1 aligns across 7 bases. The germline CDR1 and CDR2 sequences are DFQATT and SNEGSKA (reference sequence). CDR3 size: 14 residues. The V and J ends lost 5 bases and 3 bases, in that order; junction bases with no gene match: 9. Here the CDR3 reads CSASPYRGHTEAFF. The CDR3 region has the DNA TGCAGTGCTTCCCCCTACAGGGGACACACTGAAGCTTTCTTT.

There are a few counts of this clonotype. V and J are TRBV27 and TRBJ2-3; D is ambiguous. This CDR3 is built from 13 residues. Trimming cost V 3 bases and J 4 bases, with 8 bases left between them. In germline, CDR1 is MNHEY, CDR2 SMNVEV (reference sequence). DNA of the CDR3: TGTGCCAGCAGTTTTAGTCTGGCAGATACGCAGTATTTT. This gives the protein CASSFSLADTQYF.